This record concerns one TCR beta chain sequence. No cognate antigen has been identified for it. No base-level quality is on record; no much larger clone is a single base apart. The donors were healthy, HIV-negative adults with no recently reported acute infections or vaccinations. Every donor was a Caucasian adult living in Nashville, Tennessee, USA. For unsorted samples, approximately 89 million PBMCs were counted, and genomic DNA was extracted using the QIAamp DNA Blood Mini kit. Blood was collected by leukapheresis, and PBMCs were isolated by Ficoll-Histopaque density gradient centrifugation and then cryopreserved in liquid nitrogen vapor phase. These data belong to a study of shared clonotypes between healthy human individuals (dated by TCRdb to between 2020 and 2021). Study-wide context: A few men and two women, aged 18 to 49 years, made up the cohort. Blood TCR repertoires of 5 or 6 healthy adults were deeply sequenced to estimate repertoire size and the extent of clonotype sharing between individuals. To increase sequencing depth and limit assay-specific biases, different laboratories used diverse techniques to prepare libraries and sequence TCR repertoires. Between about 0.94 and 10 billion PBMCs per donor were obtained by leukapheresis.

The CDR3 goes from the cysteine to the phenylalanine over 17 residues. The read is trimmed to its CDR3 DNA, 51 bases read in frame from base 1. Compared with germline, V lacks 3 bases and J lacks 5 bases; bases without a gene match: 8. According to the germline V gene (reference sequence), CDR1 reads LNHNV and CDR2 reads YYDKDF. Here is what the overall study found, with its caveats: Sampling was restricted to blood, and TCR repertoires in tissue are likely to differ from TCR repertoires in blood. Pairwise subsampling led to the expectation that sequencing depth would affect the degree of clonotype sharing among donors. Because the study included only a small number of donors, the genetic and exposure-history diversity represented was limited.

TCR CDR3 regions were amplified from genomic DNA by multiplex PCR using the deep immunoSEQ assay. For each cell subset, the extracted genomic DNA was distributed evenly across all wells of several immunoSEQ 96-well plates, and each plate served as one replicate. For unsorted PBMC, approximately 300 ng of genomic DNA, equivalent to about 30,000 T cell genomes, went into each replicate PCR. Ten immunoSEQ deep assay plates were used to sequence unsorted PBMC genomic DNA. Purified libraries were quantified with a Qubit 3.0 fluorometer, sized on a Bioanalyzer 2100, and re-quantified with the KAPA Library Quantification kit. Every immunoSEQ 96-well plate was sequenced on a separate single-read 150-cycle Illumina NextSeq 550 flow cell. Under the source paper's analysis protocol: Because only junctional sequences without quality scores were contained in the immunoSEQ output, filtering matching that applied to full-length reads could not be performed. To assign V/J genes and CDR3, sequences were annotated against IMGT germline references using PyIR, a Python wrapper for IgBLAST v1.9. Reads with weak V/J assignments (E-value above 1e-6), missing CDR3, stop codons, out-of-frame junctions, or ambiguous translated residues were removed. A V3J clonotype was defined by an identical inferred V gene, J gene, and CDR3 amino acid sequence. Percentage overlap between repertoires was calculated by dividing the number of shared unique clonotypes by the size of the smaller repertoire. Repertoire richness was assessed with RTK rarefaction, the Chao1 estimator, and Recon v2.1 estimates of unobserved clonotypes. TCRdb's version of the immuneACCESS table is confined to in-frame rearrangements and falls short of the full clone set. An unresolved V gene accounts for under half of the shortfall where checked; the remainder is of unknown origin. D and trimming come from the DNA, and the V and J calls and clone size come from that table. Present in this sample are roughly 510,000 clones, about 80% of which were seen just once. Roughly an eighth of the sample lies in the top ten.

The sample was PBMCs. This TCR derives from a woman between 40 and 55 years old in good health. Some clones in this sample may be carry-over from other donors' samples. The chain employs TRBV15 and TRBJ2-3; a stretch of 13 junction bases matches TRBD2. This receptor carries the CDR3 CATSRDRLAGGIDTQYF. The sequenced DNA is TGTGCCACCAGCAGGGACCGACTAGCGGGAGGCATAGATACGCAGTATTTT.